The sequence of this TCR beta chain was determined in a study of blood T cell repertoires in COVID-19. Assay used: immunoSEQ multiplex PCR; TCRdb lists only in-frame clones, some missing. The profile shows 150,000 to 200,000 clones, 92% of them singletons. Germline V gene data show CDR1 as SGDLS and CDR2 as YYNGEE. CDR3 size: 16 residues. The V and J ends lost 4 bases and 1 base respectively, with 16 bases between them. The clonotype originates from a man under 40 with COVID-19, enrolled during active disease. The V and J genes are TRBV9 and TRBJ2-3, with D possibly being TRBD2 (6 bases). Material: peripheral blood. For the CDR3, the DNA is TGTGCCAGCAGCCCTAGAGGAGGGGATCGCACAGATACGCAGTATTTT. It specifies CASSPRGGDRTDTQYF.